This T cell receptor beta chain was identified in a study of cytomegalovirus exposure and HLA in healthy donors. Overall study results and limits: Cytomegalovirus association was listed for approximately 160 TCR beta chains.

The ends were cut back, 6 bases at V and 8 bases at J, with 13 bases in the middle. Germline V lookup: CDR1 MGHDK, CDR2 SYGVNS. CDR3 size: 12 residues. The method was immunoSEQ multiplex PCR; TCRdb's version includes in-frame clones alone and lacks a portion of them. The sample yields roughly 100,000 clones, roughly 95% seen once. Comments on this clone: Its antigen is undetermined.

The sample consisted of PBMCs. The TCR sequence derives from a woman between 18 and 30 years old in good health and CMV-seronegative. The V and J genes are TRBV25-1 and TRBJ1-2; D is possibly TRBD1 (6 bases). The CDR3 nucleotides read TGTGCCAGCAGCTTACAGGGTCTGGGCTACACCTTC. Translated: CASSLQGLGYTF.